The T cell receptor (beta chain) under discussion was sequenced for a study of Tregs in tolerant kidney transplant recipients. The table came from immunoSEQ multiplex PCR; TCRdb's copy has only in-frame clones and leaves some out. Altogether tens of thousands of clones are present, less than 98% being singletons, with the ten largest covering approximately 0.56%. CDR3 size: 15 residues. In germline, CDR1 is KGHSH, CDR2 LQKENI. After removal of 5 bases from V and 5 bases from J, the junction contained 8 bases not matched to a gene. This clonotype was obtained from a human donor who received a combined kidney and bone marrow transplant. The sequenced sample was CD4+ T cells from blood, obtained before the transplant. The V and J genes are TRBV18 and TRBJ2-1, with 8 bases matching TRBD1. The CDR3 reads CASSGRQGTHNEQFF. CDR3 coding DNA: TGTGCCAGCTCAGGAAGACAGGGGACTCACAATGAGCAGTTCTTC.